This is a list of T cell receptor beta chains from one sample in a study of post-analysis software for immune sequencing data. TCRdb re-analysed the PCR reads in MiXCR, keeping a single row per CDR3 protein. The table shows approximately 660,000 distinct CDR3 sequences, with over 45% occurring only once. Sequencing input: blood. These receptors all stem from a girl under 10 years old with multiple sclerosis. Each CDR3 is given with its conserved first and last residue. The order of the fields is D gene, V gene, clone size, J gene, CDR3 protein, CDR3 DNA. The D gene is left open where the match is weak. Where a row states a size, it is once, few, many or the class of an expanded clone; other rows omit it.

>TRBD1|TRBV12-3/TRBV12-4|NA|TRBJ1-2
CASRLGTEIGYTF
TGTGCCAGCAGGCTCGGGACAGAGATTGGCTACACCTTC
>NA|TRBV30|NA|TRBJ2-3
CAWSALGRGRDTQYF
TGTGCCTGGAGTGCACTGGGCAGGGGCAGAGATACGCAGTATTTT
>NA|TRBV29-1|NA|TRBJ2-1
CSTEAGRAYNEQFF
TGCAGCACCGAAGCGGGTAGGGCCTACAATGAGCAGTTCTTC
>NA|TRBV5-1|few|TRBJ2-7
CASSLGWDEQYF
TGCGCCAGCAGCTTGGGGTGGGACGAGCAGTACTTC
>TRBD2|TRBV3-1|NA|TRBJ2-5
CASSGGLAEGETQYF
TGTGCCAGCAGCGGGGGACTAGCGGAAGGGGAGACCCAGTACTTC
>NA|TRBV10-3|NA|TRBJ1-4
CAISRGTNEKLFF
TGTGCCATCAGCAGGGGTACTAATGAAAAACTGTTTTTT
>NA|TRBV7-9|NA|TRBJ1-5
CASNLPGVQPQHF
TGTGCCAGTAACCTTCCAGGGGTTCAGCCCCAGCATTTT
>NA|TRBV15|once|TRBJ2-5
CATSPYQETQYF
TGTGCCACCAGTCCGTACCAAGAGACCCAGTACTTC
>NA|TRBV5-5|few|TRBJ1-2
CASSFRGSSHYGYTF
TGTGCCAGCAGCTTCCGGGGGAGCTCCCACTATGGCTACACCTTC
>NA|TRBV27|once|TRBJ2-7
CASSLSRGDYYYEQYF
TGTGCCAGCAGTTTATCGAGGGGAGACTACTACTACGAGCAGTACTTC
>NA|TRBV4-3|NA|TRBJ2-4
CASSQQLGGGYIQYF
TGCGCCAGCAGCCAACAACTAGGCGGAGGATACATTCAGTACTTC
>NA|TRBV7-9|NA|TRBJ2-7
CASSPHSIYEQYF
TGTGCCAGCAGCCCCCACTCCATATACGAGCAGTACTTC
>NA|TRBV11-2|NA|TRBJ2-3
CASSSLEDFPVNTQYF
TGTGCCAGCAGCTCTCTTGAGGACTTCCCCGTGAATACGCAGTATTTT
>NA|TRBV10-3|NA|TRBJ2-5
CAISGTSETQYF
TGTGCCATCAGCGGGACGTCCGAGACCCAGTACTTC
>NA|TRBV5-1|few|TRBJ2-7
CASSFEDPSYEQYF
TGCGCCAGCAGCTTTGAAGATCCGTCCTACGAGCAGTACTTC
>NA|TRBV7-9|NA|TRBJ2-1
CASSPEASPYNEQFF
TGTGCCAGCAGCCCCGAAGCTAGCCCCTACAATGAGCAGTTCTTC
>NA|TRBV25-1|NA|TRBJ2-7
CASSDLDKSYEQYF
TGTGCCAGCAGTGACCTGGACAAATCCTACGAGCAGTACTTC
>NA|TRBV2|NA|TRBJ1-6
CASSDLVRGDSSPLHF
TGTGCCAGCAGTGACTTAGTGAGGGGAGATAGTTCACCCCTCCACTTT